This is a list of T cell receptor beta chains from one sample in a study of blood T cell repertoires in COVID-19. Profiled with immunoSEQ multiplex PCR; TCRdb holds only in-frame clones, not every one. The data show about 58,000 clones, around 76% seen once. Sequencing used peripheral blood. The receptors shown here come from a human donor in a cohort sampled during active COVID-19. CDR3s include the opening cysteine and the closing phenylalanine or tryptophan. D genes are given only for firm matches. Part of the rows lack a size; the others show once, few, many or a class for expanded clones.

TRBV7-2	.	.	TRBJ1-2	TGTGCCAGCAGCCCAAAACCGGGGGGGTCTCTCGGTGGCTACACCTTC	CASSPKPGGSLGGYTF
TRBV3-1/TRBV3-2	.	TRBD1	TRBJ1-2	TGTGCCAGCAGCCAATTCACCGGGACAGGGTCTAATGGCTACACCTTC	CASSQFTGTGSNGYTF
TRBV7-2	.	.	TRBJ1-2	TGTGCCAGCAGCTTAACGTCTAGAGGGAACTATGGCTACACCTTC	CASSLTSRGNYGYTF
TRBV6-1	.	TRBD2	TRBJ2-7	TGTGCCAGCAGTGAAATAATTTGGCGGGAGTTCGGCGAGCAGTACTTC	CASSEIIWREFGEQYF
TRBV5-1	.	TRBD1	TRBJ2-7	TGCGCCAGCAGCTTGTTGGGACAGGGGATCAGCGAGCAGTACTTC	CASSLLGQGISEQYF
TRBV7-8	.	.	TRBJ2-7	TGTGCCAGCAGCTCCGTGCGGTCCTACGAGCAGTACTTC	CASSSVRSYEQYF
TRBV7-2	.	TRBD2	TRBJ2-7	TGTGCCAGCAGCTTTTGGACTAGCGGGACATCCTACGAGCAGTACTTC	CASSFWTSGTSYEQYF
TRBV24-1	.	TRBD1	TRBJ1-2	TGTGCCACCAGTGATTTCGAGGCCCCGACAGGGGGCTGGTATGGCTACACCTTC	CATSDFEAPTGGWYGYTF
TRBV28	.	TRBD1	TRBJ1-4	TGTGCCAGCATAGAGGGACAGGGGTTTGAAAAACTGTTTTTT	CASIEGQGFEKLFF
TRBV19	.	.	TRBJ1-1	TGTGCCAGTAGTATAGGTGGGCAAAGTGAAGCTTTCTTT	CASSIGGQSEAFF
TRBV9	.	.	TRBJ1-1	TGTGCCAGCAGCGCTCAGGGTCGGAACACTGAAGCTTTCTTT	CASSAQGRNTEAFF
TRBV6-2/TRBV6-3	.	TRBD2	TRBJ2-7	TGTGCCAGCAGTTACCGCCGACGGGATAGCGGGAGTTTTTACGAGCAGTACTTC	CASSYRRRDSGSFYEQYF
TRBV28	many	TRBD1	TRBJ1-6	TGTGCCAGCCACCCGAACAGGGGGCAAGGTTCACCCCTCCACTTT	CASHPNRGQGSPLHF
TRBV9	.	TRBD1	TRBJ2-7	TGTGCCAGCAGCGACCGGGACAGGGCCCACGAGCAGTACTTC	CASSDRDRAHEQYF
TRBV4-3	.	TRBD1	TRBJ2-3	TGCGCCAGCAGCCAAGATCGGCAGGGGGCAGATACGCAGTATTTT	CASSQDRQGADTQYF
TRBV28	.	.	TRBJ2-7	TGTGCCAGCAGTTTATCGTTCTGGGGGCGGGAGCCGGCCTACGAGCAGTACTTC	CASSLSFWGREPAYEQYF
TRBV28	.	.	TRBJ2-7	TGTGCCAGCAGTTTTCTCAGAGGCACCTACGAGCAGTACTTC	CASSFLRGTYEQYF
TRBV19	.	TRBD2	TRBJ2-7	TGTGCCACCTCTCAGACTAGCGGAGCTGGGTCTAGCTACGAGCAGTACTTC	CATSQTSGAGSSYEQYF
TRBV19	.	.	TRBJ2-3	TGTGCCAGCCGACCTCCGGGGGCAGATACGCAGTATTTT	CASRPPGADTQYF
TRBV28	.	.	TRBJ1-1	TGTGCCAGCAGTTTAAACAGGTATAGGGCTTTCTTT	CASSLNRYRAFF
TRBV4-3	.	.	TRBJ1-2	TGCGCCAGCAGCCAAGGACAAGGCTATGGCTACACCTTC	CASSQGQGYGYTF
TRBV6-5	once	.	TRBJ2-7	TGTGCCAGCAGCCGAGAACCCGTCTACGAGCAGTACTTC	CASSREPVYEQYF
TRBV30	.	.	TRBJ1-3	TGTGCCTGGACAACTATAGCTGGAAACACCATATATTTT	CAWTTIAGNTIYF
TRBV2	.	.	TRBJ1-5	TGTGCCAGCAGAGGAGGCCCCGGGAGCAATCAGCCCCAGCATTTT	CASRGGPGSNQPQHF
TRBV5-1	.	.	TRBJ2-7	TGCGCCAGCGCGGGCAGGGGTGGCTCCTACGAGCAGTACTTC	CASAGRGGSYEQYF
TRBV24-1	.	.	TRBJ1-1	TGTGCCACCAAAGGGGGATGGAACACTGAAGCTTTCTTT	CATKGGWNTEAFF
TRBV27	.	TRBD2	TRBJ2-7	TGTGCCAGCAGCCCTCCCCAGACTAGCGGGGGGGCCTACGAGCAGTACTTC	CASSPPQTSGGAYEQYF
TRBV7-9	.	.	TRBJ1-1	TGTGCCAGCAGCTTTAGGAGGGATGATTATTTGAACACTGAAGCTTTCTTT	CASSFRRDDYLNTEAFF
TRBV7-3	few	.	TRBJ2-3	TGTGCCAGCAGCCCACAAGGCACAGATACGCAGTATTTT	CASSPQGTDTQYF
TRBV4-3	.	TRBD1	TRBJ1-6	TGCGCCAGCAGCCTGACAGGGGTCGGTTCACCCCTCCACTTT	CASSLTGVGSPLHF
TRBV5-6	.	TRBD1	TRBJ2-7	TGTGCCAGCAGCTCGAGACAGGGGAGAAGCGAGCAGTACTTC	CASSSRQGRSEQYF
TRBV12-5	.	TRBD1	TRBJ2-1	TGTGCTAGTGGTCCGGGACAGGGCTCTCATGAGCAGTTCTTC	CASGPGQGSHEQFF
TRBV12-3/TRBV12-4	.	.	TRBJ1-1	TGTGCCAGCAGTCCCGGAGGGTGGGTAGCTTTCTTT	CASSPGGWVAFF
TRBV5-6	.	.	TRBJ2-7	TGTGCCAGCAGCATAGAGAAAAGAGGACTCACCTACTACGAGCAGTACTTC	CASSIEKRGLTYYEQYF
TRBV27	.	TRBD1	TRBJ2-7	TGTGCCACCCGGCTAGACAGGGGGAGTGGCGAGCAGTACTTC	CATRLDRGSGEQYF
TRBV7-2	.	.	TRBJ1-1	TGTGCCAGCAGCTTAGGGGCGGGAATCATGAACACTGAAGCTTTCTTT	CASSLGAGIMNTEAFF
TRBV7-2	.	.	TRBJ2-7	TGTGCCAGCAGCTTAGCGAAAACCGGGACTGGAGACTACGAGCAGTACTTC	CASSLAKTGTGDYEQYF